Listed here are 11 T cell receptor beta chains from one sample, sequenced in a study of technical replicates of blood from a few donors. Profiling relied on immunoSEQ multiplex PCR, and the TCRdb table lists in-frame clones only, not all of them. The table shows more than 90,000 clones, with 90% to 97% occurring only once. The sequenced material came from T cells isolated from PBMCs. The receptors were gathered from a human donor in good health.

This clone was seen only once. The chain's CDR3 is CASSLGRDTRSGGYTF. DNA for the CDR3: TGCGCCAGCAGCTTGGGAAGGGACACCCGTTCGGGAGGCTACACCTTC. V is TRBV5-1 and J is TRBJ1-2; D is possibly TRBD1 (6 bases). This CDR3 region has 16 residues. V lost 0 bases and J lost 8, with 20 bases in between. Germline V gives CDR1 SGHRS, CDR2 YFSETQ.

The J gene is TRBJ2-3, the V gene TRBV18; perhaps TRBD2 as D (5 bases). Trimming removed 2 bases at V and 0 bases at J, with 9 bases between. The CDR3 is made up of 15 amino acids. Germline V gives CDR1 KGHSH, CDR2 LQKENI. The CDR3 sequence is CASSPGGPSTDTQYF. In DNA, the CDR3 is TGTGCCAGCTCACCAGGCGGGCCTAGCACAGATACGCAGTATTTT. The full variable domain, its missing parts supplied by reference TRBV18 and TRBJ2-3, is NAGVMQNPRHLVRRRGQEARLRCSPMKGHSHVYWYRQLPEEGLKFMVYLQKENIIDESGMPKERFSAEFPKEGPSILRIQQVVRGDSAAYFCASSPGGPSTDTQYFGPGTRLTVL.

CDR3 sequence (DNA): TGCGCCAGCAGCCAAGAGGCTAGCGGGAGCCGTGAGTTCTTC. This translates into CASSQEASGSREFF. The chain has TRBV4-3 and TRBJ2-1, with TRBD2 matching over 10 bases. The germline V gene encodes CDR1 LGHNA and CDR2 YSLEER. The CDR3 consists of 14 residues. V was pared by 0 bases and J by 14 bases, with 7 bases of the junction left unmatched.

This sequence joins TRBV7-3 and TRBJ2-3, with D possibly TRBD2 on 7 matching bases. Germline CDR1 reads SGHTA; CDR2 reads FQGTGA. V was trimmed by 5 bases and J by 0 bases, leaving 15 bases between them. This CDR3 has 16 residues. CDR3 nucleotide sequence: TGTGCCAGCAGCCTCCTTAGGGGGGGCAGCACAGATACGCAGTATTTT. Residues: CASSLLRGGSTDTQYF.

The V gene is TRBV28, the J gene TRBJ2-1; D may be TRBD1 (5 bases). CDR1 and CDR2 (germline): MDHEN, SYDVKM. The V end lost 11 bases, the J end lost 0 bases, and 14 bases lay between the germline ends. The CDR3 length is 14 residues. The CDR3, as DNA: TGTGCCGTAACAGGCCAGGCCTCCTACAATGAGCAGTTCTTC. Protein product: CAVTGQASYNEQFF.

The chain has TRBV6-6 and TRBJ2-2; D is perhaps TRBD2 (6 bases). This CDR3 comprises 16 residues. In germline, CDR1 is MNHNY, CDR2 SVGAGI (reference sequence). Trimming removed 2 bases at V and 3 bases at J, with 13 bases between. The CDR3 region is CASSYLPGGDTGELFF. DNA for the CDR3: TGTGCCAGCAGTTACCTCCCCGGAGGGGACACCGGGGAGCTGTTTTTT.

This chain connects TRBV2 to TRBJ1-4; D is uncertain. Germline lookup yields CDR1 SNHLY and CDR2 FYNNEI. Trimming shortened V by 0 bases and J by 7 bases, and 12 bases separated the two germline ends. The CDR3 contains 15 residues. The CDR3 spells CASSEARVRGEKLFF. The CDR3 nucleotides are TGTGCCAGCAGTGAAGCGCGGGTCCGTGGTGAAAAACTGTTTTTT.

The V gene is TRBV18, the J gene TRBJ2-1; TRBD2 agrees at 9 bases. Germline lookup yields CDR1 KGHSH and CDR2 LQKENI. This CDR3 region has 15 residues. The V gene end was trimmed by 5 bases and the J gene end by 6 bases; junction bases not matched to a gene: 8. The CDR3 DNA reads as TGTGCCAGCTCAGGTAGCGGGAGTATGTCCAATGAGCAGTTCTTC. Protein sequence: CASSGSGSMSNEQFF.

The chain has TRBV27 and TRBJ1-1; 7 nucleotides line up with TRBD1. The CDR3 consists of 12 residues. From germline, CDR1 is MNHEY and CDR2 SMNVEV (reference sequence). Trimming removed 4 bases from V and 8 bases from J; junction bases left unmatched: 4. The DNA of the CDR3 is TGTGCCAGCAGTTCGGGGACAGCCGAAGCTTTCTTT. Amino acid sequence: CASSSGTAEAFF.

This chain connects TRBV19 to TRBJ1-1, with a weak D call TRBD1 (6 bases). V dropped 6 bases and J dropped 4 bases, with 15 bases sitting between them. The CDR3 runs 14 residues. Germline V gene sequence: CDR1 LNHDA, CDR2 SQIVND (reference sequence). Here the CDR3 reads CASSRGGFRTEAFF. The CDR3, as DNA: TGTGCCAGTAGCAGGGGCGGTTTTCGCACTGAAGCTTTCTTT. Based on the CDR3 plus reference TRBV19 and TRBJ1-1, the full variable domain is DGGITQSPKYLFRKEGQNVTLSCEQNLNHDAMYWYRQDPGQGLRLIYYSQIVNDFQKGDIAEGYSVSREKKESFPLTVTSAQKNPTAFYLCASSRGGFRTEAFFGQGTRLTVV.

The gene calls are TRBV29-1 and TRBJ2-5, with a tentative D call TRBD2 (6 bases). Trimming removed 6 bases at V and 3 bases at J, with 8 bases between. CDR1 is SQVTM, CDR2 ANQGSEA, per germline. This CDR3 has 11 amino acids. Here the CDR3 reads CSVQREETQYF. CDR3 in DNA: TGCAGCGTACAGCGGGAAGAGACCCAGTACTTC.